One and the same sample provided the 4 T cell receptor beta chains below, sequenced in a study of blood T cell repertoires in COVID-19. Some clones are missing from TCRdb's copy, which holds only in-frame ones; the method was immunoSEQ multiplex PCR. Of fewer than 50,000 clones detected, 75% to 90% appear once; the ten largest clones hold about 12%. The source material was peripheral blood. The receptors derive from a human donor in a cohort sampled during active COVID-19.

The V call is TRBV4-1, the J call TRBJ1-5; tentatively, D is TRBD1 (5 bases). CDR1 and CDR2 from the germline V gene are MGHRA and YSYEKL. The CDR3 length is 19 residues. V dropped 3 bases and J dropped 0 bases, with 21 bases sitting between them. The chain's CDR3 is CASSQGLKGAFSSNQPQHF. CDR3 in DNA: TGCGCCAGCAGCCAGGGCCTAAAAGGGGCATTTAGTAGCAATCAGCCCCAGCATTTT.

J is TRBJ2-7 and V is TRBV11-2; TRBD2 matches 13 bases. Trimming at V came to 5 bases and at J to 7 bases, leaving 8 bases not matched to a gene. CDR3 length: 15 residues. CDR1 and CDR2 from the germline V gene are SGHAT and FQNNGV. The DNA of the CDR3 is TGTGCCAGCAGCACAACTAGCGGGGGGGCGAAGGAGCAGTACTTC. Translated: CASSTTSGGAKEQYF.

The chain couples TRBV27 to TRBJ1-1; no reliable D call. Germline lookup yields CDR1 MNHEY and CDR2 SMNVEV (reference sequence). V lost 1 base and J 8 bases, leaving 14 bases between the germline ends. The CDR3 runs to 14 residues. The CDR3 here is CASSLLGPWVEAFF. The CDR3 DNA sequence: TGTGCCAGCAGTTTATTGGGCCCGTGGGTAGAAGCTTTCTTT.

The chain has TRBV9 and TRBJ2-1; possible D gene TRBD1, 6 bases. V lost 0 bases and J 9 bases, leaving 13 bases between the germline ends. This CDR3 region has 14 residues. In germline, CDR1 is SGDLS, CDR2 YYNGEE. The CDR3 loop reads CASSVGTGLGEQFF. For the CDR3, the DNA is TGTGCCAGCAGCGTAGGAACAGGGTTAGGTGAGCAGTTCTTC.